Listed below are T cell receptor beta chains from one sample, sequenced in a study of long-term antiretroviral therapy in people with HIV. Produced via immunoSEQ multiplex PCR; TCRdb's table is partial and in-frame only. The sample lists tens of thousands of clones; 65% to 85% were seen once. The sequencing used unsorted PBMCs, collected 0.8 years before starting antiretroviral therapy. The receptors were gathered from a man younger than 35 with HIV. Each CDR3 is given with its conserved first and last residue. A D gene is named only where the DNA matches it firmly.

J gene,V gene,D gene,CDR3 protein,CDR3 DNA
TRBJ1-6,TRBV30,TRBD1,CACGPGGEGRRRNSPLHF,TGTGCCTGTGGCCCAGGGGGCGAGGGAAGAAGGAGAAATTCACCCCTCCACTTT
TRBJ2-7,TRBV4-1,NA,CASSQSMVSYEQYF,TGCGCCAGCAGCCAATCTATGGTATCCTACGAGCAGTACTTC
TRBJ2-2,TRBV18,NA,CASSPLGGLTNTGELFF,TGTGCCAGCTCGCCTCTTGGGGGGCTCACGAACACCGGGGAGCTGTTTTTT
TRBJ1-4,TRBV4-1,NA,CASSREPSHEKLFF,TGCGCCAGCAGCCGGGAGCCGAGCCATGAAAAACTGTTTTTT
TRBJ2-1,TRBV10-3,TRBD1,CAISRTGSDNEQFF,TGTGCCATCAGTCGGACAGGGAGCGACAATGAGCAGTTCTTC
TRBJ2-7,TRBV5-1,NA,CASSLDGGSYEQYF,TGCGCCAGCAGCTTGGACGGGGGCTCCTACGAGCAGTACTTC
TRBJ2-1,TRBV5-4,TRBD1,CASSLFTGEYNEQFF,TGTGCCAGCAGCTTGTTCACAGGGGAGTACAATGAGCAGTTCTTC
TRBJ2-7,TRBV7-9,TRBD1,CASSPTGASYEQYF,TGTGCCAGCAGCCCCACAGGGGCCTCCTACGAGCAGTACTTC
TRBJ2-1,TRBV27,TRBD2,CASGLAGISYNEQFF,TGTGCCAGCGGTTTAGCGGGGATCTCCTACAATGAGCAGTTCTTC
TRBJ2-7,TRBV5-6,TRBD2,CASSLGLAGGPYEQYF,TGTGCCAGCAGCTTGGGACTAGCGGGAGGGCCCTACGAGCAGTACTTC
TRBJ2-2,TRBV9,NA,CASSKGTGELFF,TGTGCCAGCAGTAAGGGAACCGGGGAGCTGTTTTTT
TRBJ2-6,TRBV19,NA,CASIGPALGANVLTF,TGTGCCAGTATTGGGCCTGCGTTGGGGGCCAACGTCCTGACTTTC
TRBJ2-7,TRBV12-5,NA,CASGLVAVSYEQYF,TGTGCTAGTGGTTTGGTAGCAGTCTCCTACGAGCAGTACTTC
TRBJ2-3,TRBV30,TRBD2,CAWKEGLAADTQYF,TGTGCCTGGAAGGAGGGACTAGCGGCAGATACGCAGTATTTT